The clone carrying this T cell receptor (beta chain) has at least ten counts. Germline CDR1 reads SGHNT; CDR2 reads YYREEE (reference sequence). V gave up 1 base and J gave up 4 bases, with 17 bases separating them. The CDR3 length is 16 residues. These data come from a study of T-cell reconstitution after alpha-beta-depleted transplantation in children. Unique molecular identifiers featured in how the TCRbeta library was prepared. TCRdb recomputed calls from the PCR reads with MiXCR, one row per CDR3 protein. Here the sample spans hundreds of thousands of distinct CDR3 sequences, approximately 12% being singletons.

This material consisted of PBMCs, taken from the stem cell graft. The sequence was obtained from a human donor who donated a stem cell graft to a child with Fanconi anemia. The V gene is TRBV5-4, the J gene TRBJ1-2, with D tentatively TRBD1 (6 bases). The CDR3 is CASSLKVRGGTYGYTF. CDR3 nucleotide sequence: TGTGCCAGCAGCTTGAAGGTCAGGGGAGGAACCTATGGCTACACCTTC.